The next 30 T cell receptor beta chains were all read from a single sample in a study of T cell repertoires in cytomegalovirus infection. TCRdb re-called the reads through MiXCR, storing one row per CDR3 protein. The table has 740,000 or so distinct CDR3 sequences, less than 40% seen once; the top ten hold around 2.8%. The sample consisted of PBMCs. The source is a human donor in good health (CMV status not recorded). Some clones in this sample may be carry-over from other donors' samples.

This clonotype came up once. This chain uses TRBV28 with TRBJ1-5, with D possibly TRBD1 on 6 matching bases. Trimming cost V 6 bases and J 3 bases, with 12 bases left between them. The CDR3 loop spans 14 amino acids. CDR1 and CDR2 (germline): MDHEN, SYDVKM. The DNA of the CDR3 is TGTGCCAGCAGGGCAGGGGTTAACAATCAGCCCCAGCATTTT. Protein product: CASRAGVNNQPQHF.

In this sample, this clonotype turned up a few times. The V gene is TRBV12-5, the J gene TRBJ1-1; tentative D call: TRBD1 (6 bases). V lost 6 bases, J lost 1 base, and 15 bases lay in between. Germline values: CDR1 LGHNT, CDR2 FRNRAP. The CDR3 length is 15 residues. CDR3 nucleotide sequence: TGTGCTAGTGGCCCCACCGGGACACCGAACACTGAAGCTTTCTTT. This codes for CASGPTGTPNTEAFF.

The chain employs TRBV4-2 and TRBJ2-1, with 12 bases that match TRBD2. The CDR3 length is 17 residues. V was clipped by 4 bases and J by 6 bases; unmatched bases: 10. CDR1 and CDR2 from the germline V gene are LGHNA and YNFKEQ. CDR3 loop: CASSLTEKGLAGNEQFF. In DNA form, the CDR3 reads TGTGCCAGCAGCCTGACCGAAAAGGGACTAGCGGGCAATGAGCAGTTCTTC.

The chain employs TRBV28 and TRBJ2-5, with TRBD1 matching over 8 bases. This CDR3 has 15 amino acids. V lost 4 bases, J lost 2 bases, and 6 bases stayed unmatched. CDR1 MDHEN and CDR2 SYDVKM come from the germline V gene. CDR3 DNA: TGTGCCAGCAGTTCCGACAGGGGCTGGCAAGAGACCCAGTACTTC. Translation: CASSSDRGWQETQYF.

The chain couples TRBV2 to TRBJ2-5; D possibly corresponds to TRBD2 (6 bases). Germline V gene data show CDR1 as SNHLY and CDR2 as FYNNEI. CDR3 length: 15 amino acids. Trimming removed 5 bases at V and 2 bases at J, with 15 bases between. CDR3 coding DNA: TGTGCCAGCAGTCCGCGGGTAGCGGAGCAAGAGACCCAGTACTTC. This sequence encodes CASSPRVAEQETQYF.

This clonotype has more than one count but fewer than ten. The rearrangement links TRBV7-2 to TRBJ2-6; maybe TRBD1 (6 bases). Germline assignment: CDR1 SGHTA and CDR2 FQGNSA. CDR3 length equals 16 residues. Trimming cost V 8 bases and J 1 base, with 15 bases left between them. The CDR3 here is CASASRGMSGANVLTF. For the CDR3, the DNA is TGTGCCAGCGCATCAAGGGGGATGTCTGGGGCCAACGTCCTGACTTTC.

The chain joins TRBV28 to TRBJ2-7; a possible D gene is TRBD1 (7 bases). Germline CDR1 and CDR2: MDHEN and SYDVKM. Trimming removed 6 bases from V and 0 bases from J, with 15 bases in between. The CDR3 sequence is 15 residues long. The DNA of the CDR3 is TGTGCCAGCAGCCGCGGGACAGTTCGCTCCTACGAGCAGTACTTC. Translating it yields CASSRGTVRSYEQYF.

The CDR3 DNA sequence: TGTGCCAGCAGCTCCCGGACAGGGGCTTTCCAAGAGACCCAGTACTTC. This gives the protein CASSSRTGAFQETQYF. The chain uses TRBV11-3 and TRBJ2-5; 9 nucleotides line up with TRBD1. This CDR3 comprises 16 residues. CDR1 and CDR2 from the germline V gene are SGHNT and YENEEA. The junction had 7 bases not matched to a gene; V was cut back by 4 bases and J by 1 base.

V and J are TRBV2 and TRBJ1-1; TRBD1 matches 9 bases. The CDR3 loop spans 14 amino acids. Losses at the gene ends were 6 bases for V and 4 bases for J; bases not matched to a gene: 6. Germline CDR1 and CDR2: SNHLY and FYNNEI. The CDR3 DNA reads TGTGCCAGCAGCGGCACAGGGGGCGGCACTGAAGCTTTCTTT. Its protein is CASSGTGGGTEAFF.

This clonotype was seen repeatedly, ten times or more. This chain joins TRBV11-2 and TRBJ1-3; a possible D gene is TRBD1 (6 bases). With 3 bases removed from V and 5 bases from J, the gap between germline ends came to 14 bases. The CDR3 loop spans 15 amino acids. Germline lookup yields CDR1 SGHAT and CDR2 FQNNGV. Here the CDR3 reads CASSLDSRSRNTIYF. Here the CDR3 DNA reads TGTGCCAGCAGCTTGGACAGTCGGTCAAGAAACACCATATATTTT.

Note on this clonotype: One base away lies a much larger clone, so this may be a sequencing read error. This rearrangement joins TRBV11-3 to TRBJ1-1, with D hard to call. CDR3 length equals 16 residues. From germline, CDR1 is SGHNT and CDR2 YENEEA. Trimming pared 2 bases from V and 7 bases from J, leaving 20 bases between. The CDR3 DNA reads as TGTGCCAGCAGCTTATCCGCTCCTGTGACGGGCAGTGAAGCTTTCTTT. Translating gives CASSLSAPVTGSEAFF.

The chain links TRBV12-3 or TRBV12-4 to TRBJ2-5; 8 positions agree with TRBD1. The CDR3 is 16 residues long. V was pared by 7 bases and J by 4 bases, with 14 bases of the junction left unmatched. In nucleotides, the CDR3 is TGTGCCAGCACAGCGGCAGGGGGCCTGTACCCAGAGACCCAGTACTTC. It translates to CASTAAGGLYPETQYF.

V is TRBV12-3 or TRBV12-4 and J is TRBJ1-5, with D tentatively TRBD1 (5 bases). Trimming removed 4 bases at V and 8 bases at J, with 12 bases between. There are 13 residues in the CDR3. For the CDR3, the DNA is TGTGCCAGCAGTTGGGGACCCGATGAGCCCCAGCATTTT. Translating gives CASSWGPDEPQHF.

This chain joins TRBV20-1 and TRBJ2-2, with D perhaps assigned TRBD1 or TRBD2 (7 bases each). The germline V and J ends were trimmed by 3 bases and 3 bases, with 20 bases remaining between them. The CDR3 runs to 17 residues. Germline CDR1 DFQATT, CDR2 SNEGSKA (reference sequence). In DNA form, the CDR3 reads TGCAGTGCTAGGCCCGCACAGGGGAGGGCCGACACCGGGGAGCTGTTTTTT. Amino acid sequence: CSARPAQGRADTGELFF.

The chain links TRBV2 to TRBJ2-7; a weak D match, TRBD1 (6 bases). CDR3 length equals 12 residues. Germline V gene data show CDR1 as SNHLY and CDR2 as FYNNEI. Trimming took 6 bases from V and 6 from J, leaving 12 bases between them. The CDR3 sequence is CASRGTFGEQYF. In DNA form, the CDR3 reads TGTGCCAGCAGGGGGACATTTGGCGAGCAGTACTTC. The variable domain in full, with the rest retrieved from reference TRBV2 and TRBJ2-7, is EPEVTQTPSHQVTQMGQEVILRCVPISNHLYFYWYRQILGQKVEFLVSFYNNEISEKSEIFDDQFSVERPDGSNFTLKIRSTKLEDSAMYFCASRGTFGEQYFGPGTRLTVT.

This rearrangement joins TRBV15 to TRBJ2-1; 8 positions match TRBD2. The CDR3 has 15 amino acids. Germline V gene lookup returns CDR1 LNHNV and CDR2 YYDKDF (reference sequence). V dropped 4 bases and J dropped 7; count of bases not matched to a gene: 9. Here the CDR3 DNA reads TGTGCCACCAGCACCGTCGGACTAGCCCAAAATGAGCAGTTCTTC. Its protein product is CATSTVGLAQNEQFF.

For this clonotype: A much larger clone lies a single base off, so this may be a read error. The V call is TRBV7-6, the J call TRBJ2-7; TRBD1 aligns across 7 bases. The germline gives CDR1 SGHVS, CDR2 FNYEAQ. J lost 4 bases, V lost 4 bases, and 7 bases had no gene match. The CDR3 loop spans 14 amino acids. The CDR3 bases are TGTGCCAGCAGCTCCAGACAGGGTCATTACGAGCAGTACTTC. It yields the protein CASSSRQGHYEQYF.

This clonotype has just a few counts. The chain has TRBV2 and TRBJ1-1; TRBD1 is a possible D gene (5 bases). CDR3 length equals 14 residues. CDR1 SNHLY and CDR2 FYNNEI come from the germline V gene. Deletions cut 7 bases from V and 1 base from J, with 13 bases between. The CDR3 is CASTTDRWNTEAFF. The DNA for the CDR3 is TGTGCCAGCACCACCGACAGATGGAACACTGAAGCTTTCTTT.

This clonotype was seen a few times. The genes are TRBV6-2 or TRBV6-3 and TRBJ1-5; tentative D call: TRBD1 (6 bases). This CDR3 has 15 residues. V was pared by 2 bases and J by 2 bases, with 10 bases between. CDR1 MNHEY and CDR2 SVGEGT come from the germline V gene. The CDR3 region has the DNA TGTGCCAGCAGTTACGTAGGGGGAGGCAATCAGCCCCAGCATTTT. Amino acids: CASSYVGGGNQPQHF.

This clonotype was seen a few times. The chain combines TRBV7-2 with TRBJ2-7; 7 nucleotides line up with TRBD1. The CDR3 consists of 13 residues. Per germline, CDR1 SGHTA and CDR2 FQGNSA. J lost 5 bases, V lost 7 bases, and 8 bases had no gene match. CDR3 bases: TGTGCCAGCACCTCGACAGGGACCCACGAGCAGTACTTC. Translating gives CASTSTGTHEQYF. Full variable domain (outside the CDR3, taken from reference TRBV7-2 and TRBJ2-7): GAGVSQSPSNKVTEKGKDVELRCDPISGHTALYWYRQSLGQGLEFLIYFQGNSAPDKSGLPSDRFSAERTGGSVSTLTIQRTQQEDSAVYLCASTSTGTHEQYFGPGTRLTVT.

This clonotype showed up just a few times. The V gene is TRBV11-2, the J gene TRBJ1-2, with D hard to call. In germline, CDR1 is SGHAT, CDR2 FQNNGV. V was cut by 1 base and J by 4 bases, with 16 bases left in between. The CDR3 is made up of 16 amino acids. DNA of the CDR3: TGTGCCAGCAGCTTAGCGGTAGGAGGCAGAATCTATGGCTACACCTTC. Translated, it gives CASSLAVGGRIYGYTF.

Ten or more counts support this clonotype. The genes are TRBV7-2 and TRBJ2-5; the D gene is possibly TRBD1 (5 bases). Deletions cut 5 bases from V and 2 bases from J, with 15 bases between. Germline CDR1 reads SGHTA; CDR2 reads FQGNSA. The CDR3 has 15 amino acids. CDR3 DNA: TGTGCCAGCAGCCGAACTTGGGGCCCTCAAGAGACCCAGTACTTC. Protein product: CASSRTWGPQETQYF.

About this clonotype itself: The junction departs from the called germline gene at one end, perhaps through a read error. This chain joins TRBV20-1 and TRBJ2-6; 10 bases align to TRBD2. The CDR3 is 18 amino acids. Germline V gives CDR1 DFQATT, CDR2 SNEGSKA (reference sequence). The chain's CDR3 is CSAYTGTSDSSGAHVLTF. The DNA of the CDR3 is TGCAGTGCGTATACCGGGACTAGCGATTCCTCTGGGGCCCACGTCCTGACTTTC.

The CDR3 DNA reads TGTGCCTGGAGTGTGGTTGCTCTGGGGGCGCGGGAGCAGTTCTTC. Residues: CAWSVVALGAREQFF. V is TRBV30 and J is TRBJ2-1; TRBD1 might be the D (6 bases). V gave up 0 bases and J gave up 10 bases, with 19 bases separating them. Per germline, CDR1 GTSNPN and CDR2 SVGIG (reference sequence). CDR3 length: 15 amino acids. The whole variable domain, filled in from reference TRBV30 and TRBJ2-1, reads SQTIHQWPATLVQPVGSPLSLECTVEGTSNPNLYWYRQAAGRGLQLLFYSVGIGQISSEVPQNLSASRPQDRQFILSSKKLLLSDSGFYLCAWSVVALGAREQFFGPGTRLTVL.

The genes are TRBV6-8 and TRBJ1-1; possible D gene TRBD1, 6 bases. The germline V gene has CDR1 MNHGY and CDR2 SAAAGT. There are 13 residues in the CDR3. Trimming stripped 1 base from V and 11 bases from J, with 14 bases between. The CDR3 sequence is CASSYYPGAVAFF. CDR3 coding DNA: TGTGCCAGCAGTTACTATCCGGGGGCGGTGGCTTTCTTT.

V and J are TRBV7-2 and TRBJ2-3; the D gene is possibly TRBD1 (5 bases). There are 12 residues in the CDR3. The V gene lost 5 bases and the J gene lost 7 bases, with 10 bases spanning the gap. Germline CDR1 and CDR2: SGHTA and FQGNSA. CDR3 in DNA: TGTGCCAGCAGCAGTGACAGAAATACGCAGTATTTT. This encodes CASSSDRNTQYF.

In its sample, this clonotype was seen a few times. The chain links TRBV12-3 or TRBV12-4 to TRBJ1-1; D gene uncertain. V was cut by 7 bases and J by 0 bases, with 9 bases left in between. The CDR3 has 13 residues. The CDR3 sequence is CASKEMVNTEAFF. For the CDR3, the DNA is TGTGCCAGCAAGGAAATGGTGAACACTGAAGCTTTCTTT.

The genes are TRBV11-2 and TRBJ2-2, with 7 bases identical to TRBD2. The V and J ends lost 3 bases and 1 base, in that order; junction bases with no gene match: 17. This CDR3 has 20 residues. CDR1 is SGHAT and CDR2 is FQNNGV in the germline V gene. CDR3 DNA: TGTGCCAGCAGCTTCCCCGCCAAAGGGACGGCGGGGGTGAACACCGGGGAGCTGTTTTTT. Amino acids: CASSFPAKGTAGVNTGELFF. Full variable domain (remainder filled in from reference TRBV11-2 and TRBJ2-2): EAGVAQSPRYKIIEKRQSVAFWCNPISGHATLYWYQQILGQGPKLLIQFQNNGVVDDSQLPKDRFSAERLKGVDSTLKIQPAKLEDSAVYLCASSFPAKGTAGVNTGELFFGEGSRLTVL.

This clonotype was found a few times. The rearrangement links TRBV6-6 to TRBJ1-1, with 7 bases lining up with TRBD1. J was trimmed by 0 bases and V by 6 bases; bases with no gene match: 13. The CDR3 has 17 amino acids. CDR1 MNHNY and CDR2 SVGAGI come from the germline V gene (reference sequence). The CDR3 protein is CASRLGQLLAMNTEAFF. DNA of the CDR3: TGTGCCAGCAGACTGGGACAGCTCCTGGCCATGAACACTGAAGCTTTCTTT.

A note on this clonotype: A read error may produce the germline difference seen at one junction end. J is TRBJ2-5 and V is TRBV6-1; the D gene is possibly TRBD2 (5 bases). Germline values: CDR1 MNHNS, CDR2 SASEGT. The CDR3 is 13 amino acids. The DNA for the CDR3 is TGTTCCAGCAGTCCTTCGGGACAAGAGACCCAGTACTTC. Amino acids: CSSSPSGQETQYF.